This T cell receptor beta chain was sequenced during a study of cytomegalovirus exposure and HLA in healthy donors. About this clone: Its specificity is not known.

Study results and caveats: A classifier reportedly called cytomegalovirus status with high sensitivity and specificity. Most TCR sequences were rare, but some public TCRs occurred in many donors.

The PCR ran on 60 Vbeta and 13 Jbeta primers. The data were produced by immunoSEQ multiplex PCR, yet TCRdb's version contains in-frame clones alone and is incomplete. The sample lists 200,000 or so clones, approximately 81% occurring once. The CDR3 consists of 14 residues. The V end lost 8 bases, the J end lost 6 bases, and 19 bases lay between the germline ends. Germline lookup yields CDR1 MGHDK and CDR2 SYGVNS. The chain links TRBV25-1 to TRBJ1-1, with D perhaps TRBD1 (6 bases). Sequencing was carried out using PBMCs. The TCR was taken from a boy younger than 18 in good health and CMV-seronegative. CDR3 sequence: CASGNPGGGAEAFF. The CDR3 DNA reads TGTGCCAGCGGTAACCCGGGGGGGGGCGCTGAAGCTTTCTTT.